This is a list of T cell receptor beta chains from one sample in a study of T-cell reconstitution after alpha-beta-depleted transplantation in children. TCRdb recomputed calls from the PCR reads with MiXCR, one row per CDR3 protein. The sample lists under 50,000 distinct CDR3 sequences, about 10% occurring once. Material: PBMCs, mostly from graft donor cells, obtained 60 days after TCRalphabeta/CD19-depleted stem cell transplant. These receptors were obtained from a male patient aged 2 to 9 who had a stem cell transplant for chronic granulomatous disease, so the T cells may come from the graft donor. CDR3s include the opening cysteine and the closing phenylalanine or tryptophan. The order of the fields is clone size, V gene, D gene, J gene, CDR3 DNA, CDR3 protein. D genes are given only for firm matches. Rows may omit the clone size; those that give it use once, few, many or a size class.

NA	TRBV6-1	NA	TRBJ2-7	TGTGCCAGCACATGGCCCGATGCATCCTACGAGCAGTACTTC	CASTWPDASYEQYF
few	TRBV20-1	TRBD2	TRBJ2-3	TGCAGTGCTAGCGTGACTAGCGGACCCGATACGCAGTATTTT	CSASVTSGPDTQYF
few	TRBV6-5	NA	TRBJ2-7	TGTGCCAGCAGTTACTCGGGTGTTGTTGACGAGCAGTACTTC	CASSYSGVVDEQYF
many	TRBV18	TRBD2	TRBJ2-2	TGTGCCAGCTCACCGCTAGCGGGAGCGAACACCGGGGAGCTGTTTTTT	CASSPLAGANTGELFF
few	TRBV6-2/TRBV6-3	TRBD1	TRBJ1-5	TGTGCCAGCAGTTACAAGACAGGGGGCGGCCAGCCCCAGCATTTT	CASSYKTGGGQPQHF
many	TRBV5-4	TRBD2	TRBJ2-1	TGTGCCACCGGGACTAGCGGGAGGCCCTCCTACAATGAGCAGTTCTTC	CATGTSGRPSYNEQFF
many	TRBV7-2	TRBD1	TRBJ2-7	TGTGCCAGCAGCCGAGAACAGGGGGTGGGCGAGCAGTACTTC	CASSREQGVGEQYF
many	TRBV11-2	NA	TRBJ1-5	TGTGCCAGCAGCCGAAATCAGCCCCAGCATTTT	CASSRNQPQHF
NA	TRBV20-1	NA	TRBJ2-4	TGCAGTGCTAGACGGGGAGGCATTCAGTACTTC	CSARRGGIQYF
many	TRBV5-1	TRBD1	TRBJ2-7	TGCGCCAGCAGCCGGGACAGCTACGAGCAGTACTTC	CASSRDSYEQYF
many	TRBV5-8	TRBD1	TRBJ2-5	TGTGCCAGCAGCTGGACAGGGGGGATCCAGTACTTC	CASSWTGGIQYF
few	TRBV7-9	NA	TRBJ2-5	TGTGCCAGCCTATCAGGGTTTACGGAGGCCCAGTACTTC	CASLSGFTEAQYF
NA	TRBV19	TRBD2	TRBJ2-2	TGTGCCAGTAGTACTAAGAGCGGGAGGGCCCCTTTCACCGGGGAGCTGTTTTTT	CASSTKSGRAPFTGELFF